Presented here are 15 T cell receptor beta chains from one specimen sequenced in a study of regulatory T cells in long-lasting Graves disease. Building the TCR beta libraries relied on iRepertoire HTBI primers, and CDR3 regions underwent Arm-PCR. In TCRdb, the multiplex PCR reads were re-called with MiXCR into one record per CDR3 protein. The sample lists about 300,000 distinct CDR3 sequences; 22% were seen once. Time point meaning: persistent/refractory GD, antithyroid drugs over 5 years with positive TRAb. PBMC-extracted RNA yielded the TCR library. Sequences were derived from peripheral blood mononuclear cells (PBMCs), sampled when the disease was refractory, from a patient treated with antithyroid drugs. The receptors originated from a female donor with Graves disease.

The genes are TRBV2 and TRBJ2-6; tentative D call: TRBD1 (5 bases). The germline V gene encodes CDR1 SNHLY and CDR2 FYNNEI. The length of the CDR3 is 12 residues. V was pared by 9 bases and J by 2 bases, with 5 bases between. For the CDR3, the DNA is TGTGCCAGGGACACTGGGGCCAACGTCCTGACTTTC. Encoded protein: CARDTGANVLTF.

This clonotype was recorded at least ten times. The chain links TRBV28 to TRBJ1-4, with D perhaps TRBD1 (6 bases). Trimming cost V 2 bases and J 6 bases, with 10 bases left between them. From germline, CDR1 is MDHEN and CDR2 SYDVKM. This CDR3 spans 14 amino acids. CDR3 residues: CASSLGGLDEKLFF. CDR3 nucleotides: TGTGCCAGCAGTTTAGGGGGGCTGGATGAAAAACTGTTTTTT.

This clonotype has ten or more counts. The chain uses TRBV12-3 or TRBV12-4 and TRBJ1-1, with TRBD1 identical over 7 bases. The CDR3 sequence is 13 residues long. J gave up 3 bases and V 7 bases, and 5 bases lay outside the gene matches. The CDR3 protein is CASKTGRDTEAFF. CDR3 DNA: TGTGCCAGCAAGACAGGGAGGGACACTGAAGCTTTCTTT.

Points on this clonotype: A much bigger clone sits one base away, suggesting this may be a read error. The chain combines TRBV6-5 with TRBJ1-1; TRBD1 might be the D (6 bases). The CDR3 spans 15 residues. The germline V gene encodes CDR1 MNHEY and CDR2 SVGAGI. The CDR3 loop is CANSYSIQGNTEAFF. The CDR3 DNA follows: TGTGCCAACAGTTACTCGATACAGGGAAACACTGAAGCTTTCTTT.

The chain joins TRBV6-1 to TRBJ2-4, with a tentative D call TRBD2 (5 bases). Trimming removed 6 bases at V and 7 bases at J, with 13 bases between. Germline V lookup: CDR1 MNHNS, CDR2 SASEGT. The CDR3 covers 13 residues. DNA of the CDR3: TGTGCCAGCAGGGGGTCTACGGGGAACATTCAGTACTTC. It is translated as CASRGSTGNIQYF.

This clonotype was seen once. The chain combines TRBV7-9 with TRBJ2-3; D might be TRBD2 (6 bases). CDR1 and CDR2 from the germline V gene are SEHNR and FQNEAQ (reference sequence). The CDR3 loop spans 16 amino acids. The germline V and J ends were trimmed by 3 bases and 3 bases, with 16 bases remaining between them. CDR3 sequence (DNA): TGTGCCAGCAGCTTTGGGGGGACGGCAATGACAGATACGCAGTATTTT. Encoded protein: CASSFGGTAMTDTQYF.

To note about this clonotype: One end of the junction does not line up with germline, which may come from a read error. The chain combines TRBV20-1 with TRBJ2-5; perhaps D is TRBD1 or TRBD2 (5 bases each). This CDR3 is 12 amino acids long. Looked up from germline, CDR1 is DFQATT and CDR2 is SNEGSKA (reference sequence). The DNA of the CDR3 is TGCAGTGCTGAGGGGAACCAAGAGACCCAGTACTTT. Translation gives CSAEGNQETQYF.

This chain uses TRBV19 with TRBJ2-2, with D possibly TRBD1 on 6 matching bases. Germline assignment: CDR1 LNHDA and CDR2 SQIVND (reference sequence). CDR3 length equals 13 residues. Trimming pared 7 bases from V and 6 bases from J, leaving 12 bases between. CDR3 nucleotide sequence: TGTGCCAGTATCAAACAGGGATCCGGGGAGCTGTTTTTT. This encodes CASIKQGSGELFF. The full variable domain, its missing parts supplied by reference TRBV19 and TRBJ2-2, is DGGITQSPKYLFRKEGQNVTLSCEQNLNHDAMYWYRQDPGQGLRLIYYSQIVNDFQKGDIAEGYSVSREKKESFPLTVTSAQKNPTAFYLCASIKQGSGELFFGEGSRLTVL.

V gene TRBV30 combines with J gene TRBJ2-7, with a tentative D call TRBD2 (6 bases). Germline V gene data show CDR1 as GTSNPN and CDR2 as SVGIG (reference sequence). Trimming took 8 bases from V and 5 from J, leaving 19 bases between them. The CDR3 extends over 13 amino acids. Here the CDR3 DNA reads TGTGCCCTAGTCCGGGGGAATGGTAACGAGCAGTACTTC. It translates to CALVRGNGNEQYF.

This clonotype was counted at least ten times. This chain links TRBV29-1 with TRBJ2-5; the match to TRBD2 covers 10 bases. Germline CDR1 reads SQVTM; CDR2 reads ANQGSEA. After removal of 4 bases from V and 4 bases from J, the junction contained 9 bases not matched to a gene. This CDR3 has 15 residues. The CDR3 spells CSVGGASGSLETQYF. Written as DNA, the CDR3 is TGCAGCGTTGGGGGGGCTAGCGGGAGTCTAGAGACCCAGTACTTC.

This clonotype was seen ten or more times. The chain has TRBV6-2 or TRBV6-3 and TRBJ1-2; 9 bases agree with TRBD1. V shed 2 bases, J shed 4 bases, and the junction held 5 bases outside the gene matches. CDR3 length equals 15 residues. The germline gives CDR1 MNHEY, CDR2 SVGEGT. CDR3 sequence: CASSYRGTGSYGYTF. DNA for the CDR3: TGTGCCAGCAGTTACCGCGGGACAGGGAGCTATGGCTACACCTTC.

This clonotype turned up a few times. The gene calls are TRBV5-1 and TRBJ1-1; unclear D gene. The CDR3 runs 14 residues. V was cut by 0 bases and J by 3 bases, with 9 bases left in between. Per the germline V gene, CDR1 is SGHRS and CDR2 is YFSETQ. CDR3 DNA sequence: TGCGCCAGCAGCTTGGGAGTTCATTACACTGAAGCTTTCTTT. Protein sequence: CASSLGVHYTEAFF.

V usage is TRBV4-1 and J usage is TRBJ1-4; D is uncertain. V lost 4 bases and J lost 8, with 20 bases in between. Germline V gives CDR1 MGHRA, CDR2 YSYEKL. This CDR3 is built from 16 residues. CDR3 DNA sequence: TGCGCCAGCAGCCCTTTCCGATGGGAGGATAGGGAAAAACTGTTTTTT. Translating gives CASSPFRWEDREKLFF.

This clonotype was seen once. A much larger clone lies a single base off, so this may be a read error. The chain's CDR3 is CASSGSRVSLHF. The CDR3 nucleotides are TGTGCCAGCAGTGGTTCCCGTGTCTCCCTCCACTTT. This chain uses TRBV2 with TRBJ1-6; D not resolved. CDR1 and CDR2 from the germline V gene are SNHLY and FYNNEI. Trimming took off 4 bases at V and 14 bases at J, with 12 bases between the two ends. CDR3 length equals 12 residues. Together with reference TRBV2 and TRBJ1-6, the CDR3 gives the full variable domain: EPEVTQTPSHQVTQMGQEVILRCVPISNHLYFYWYRQILGQKVEFLVSFYNNEISEKSEIFDDQFSVERPDGSNFTLKIRSTKLEDSAMYFCASSGSRVSLHFGNGTRLTVT.

The CDR3 nucleotides read TGTGCCAGCACCCAAGGGGGGGGAACCGGGGAGCTGTTTTTT. Residues: CASTQGGGTGELFF. The chain carries TRBV28 and TRBJ2-2; maybe TRBD2 (7 bases). Germline CDR1 reads MDHEN; CDR2 reads SYDVKM. V lost 7 bases and J lost 5, with 14 bases in between. CDR3 length: 14 amino acids.